The 9 T cell receptor beta chains reported below all come from one sample, sequenced in a study of response to subunit inactivated influenza vaccine. From the RT-PCR reads, TCRdb called clonotypes with MiXCR, one entry per CDR3 protein. This sample has roughly 650,000 distinct CDR3 sequences, with around 14% found just once. The material sequenced was PBMCs from blood, taken roughly 12 days after vaccination. The receptor source for this set is a man between 45 and 60 years old who received an inactivated influenza vaccine.

There are a few counts of this clonotype. The chain is built from TRBV7-2 and TRBJ2-5; TRBD1 matches at 10 bases. Looked up from germline, CDR1 is SGHTA and CDR2 is FQGNSA. CDR3 length: 15 amino acids. The ends lost 4 bases at V and 5 bases at J; junction bases unmatched: 7. The CDR3 region has the DNA TGTGCCAGCAGCTACGTGACAGGGGGCGGGGAGACCCAGTACTTC. It yields the protein CASSYVTGGGETQYF. The variable domain in full, completed from reference TRBV7-2 and TRBJ2-5, reads GAGVSQSPSNKVTEKGKDVELRCDPISGHTALYWYRQSLGQGLEFLIYFQGNSAPDKSGLPSDRFSAERTGGSVSTLTIQRTQQEDSAVYLCASSYVTGGGETQYFGPGTRLLVL.

This clonotype has more than one count but fewer than ten. J is TRBJ2-7 and V is TRBV11-3, with TRBD2 matching 7 bases. Trimming removed 3 bases from V and 2 bases from J; junction bases left unmatched: 7. Germline values: CDR1 SGHNT, CDR2 YENEEA. The CDR3 contains 15 residues. The CDR3 loop is CASSFSAGVPYEQYF. Here the CDR3 DNA reads TGTGCCAGCAGCTTTAGTGCGGGGGTACCCTACGAGCAGTACTTC.

This rearrangement joins TRBV27 to TRBJ1-1; D gene uncertain. The CDR3 sequence is 12 residues long. Trimming took 5 bases from V and 8 from J, leaving 12 bases between them. CDR1 and CDR2 from the germline V gene are MNHEY and SMNVEV (reference sequence). Written as DNA, the CDR3 is TGTGCCAGCAGTCCGGGGAGAGGGGAAGCTTTCTTT. This codes for CASSPGRGEAFF.

This clonotype was observed a few times. This chain uses TRBV7-2 with TRBJ1-6, with D perhaps matching TRBD1 (5 bases). This CDR3 is 14 amino acids long. V was pared by 4 bases and J by 8 bases, with 12 bases between. CDR1 is SGHTA and CDR2 is FQGNSA in the germline V gene. CDR3 DNA sequence: TGTGCCAGCAGCTCCCGGGAGGGGTATTCACCCCTCCACTTT. Its protein product is CASSSREGYSPLHF.

This rearrangement joins TRBV6-1 to TRBJ2-7, with D possibly TRBD1 on 5 matching bases. The CDR3 consists of 15 residues. Per germline, CDR1 MNHNS and CDR2 SASEGT. Trimming left V 5 bases short and J 3 bases short, with 17 bases between. The CDR3 spells CASSPPGHSFYEQYF. CDR3 DNA sequence: TGTGCCAGCAGTCCCCCAGGGCACTCTTTCTACGAGCAGTACTTC.

This chain links TRBV28 with TRBJ1-5; 7 bases fit TRBD1. CDR1 is MDHEN, CDR2 SYDVKM, per germline. Trimming removed 5 bases from V and 1 base from J; junction bases left unmatched: 8. The CDR3 covers 16 residues. CDR3 amino acids: CASSQWTGRSNQPQHF. In nucleotides, the CDR3 is TGTGCCAGCAGTCAATGGACAGGCCGAAGCAATCAGCCCCAGCATTTT.

This chain links TRBV7-2 with TRBJ2-2; D uncertain. CDR1 and CDR2 from the germline V gene are SGHTA and FQGNSA. The V and J ends lost 5 bases and 0 bases respectively, with 13 bases between them. CDR3 length: 16 residues. CDR3 region: CASSRQTVTNTGELFF. The CDR3 nucleotides are TGTGCCAGCAGCCGCCAGACTGTCACGAACACCGGGGAGCTGTTTTTT.

At least ten counts were recorded for this clonotype. The gene calls are TRBV28 and TRBJ2-3; 10 bases map to TRBD2. CDR1 is MDHEN and CDR2 is SYDVKM in the germline V gene. V was pared by 5 bases and J by 4 bases, with 3 bases of the junction left unmatched. This CDR3 spans 14 amino acids. In nucleotides, the CDR3 is TGTGCCAGCAGTCTAGCGGGAGCTCCAGATACGCAGTATTTT. Translating it yields CASSLAGAPDTQYF.

This clonotype was detected a few times. This chain's CDR3 is CASSYHLGRSSYEQYF. The CDR3 nucleotides are TGTGCCAGCAGTTACCATCTCGGGAGGAGCTCCTACGAGCAGTACTTC. This chain links TRBV6-2 or TRBV6-3 with TRBJ2-7, with 7 bases fitting TRBD2. The germline gives CDR1 MNHEY, CDR2 SVGEGT. Trimming took 2 bases from V and 0 from J; bases not matched to a gene: 7. The CDR3 spans 16 residues.